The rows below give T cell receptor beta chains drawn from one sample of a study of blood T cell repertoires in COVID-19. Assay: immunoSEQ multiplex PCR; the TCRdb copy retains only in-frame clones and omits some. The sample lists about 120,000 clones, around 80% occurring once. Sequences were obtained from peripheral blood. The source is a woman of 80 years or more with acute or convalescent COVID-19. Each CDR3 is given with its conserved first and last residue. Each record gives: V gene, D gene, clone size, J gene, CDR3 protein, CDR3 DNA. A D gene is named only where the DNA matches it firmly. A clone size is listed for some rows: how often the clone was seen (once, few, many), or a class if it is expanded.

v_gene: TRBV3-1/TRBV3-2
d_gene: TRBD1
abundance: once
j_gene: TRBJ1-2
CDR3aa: CASSPGQGSSNYGYTF
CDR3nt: TGTGCCAGCAGCCCGGGACAGGGGTCCTCCAACTATGGCTACACCTTC

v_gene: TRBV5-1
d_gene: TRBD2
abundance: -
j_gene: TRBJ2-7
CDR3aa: CASSLLRGLAGSTYEQYF
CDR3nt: TGCGCCAGCAGCTTATTGAGGGGACTAGCGGGATCAACCTACGAGCAGTACTTC

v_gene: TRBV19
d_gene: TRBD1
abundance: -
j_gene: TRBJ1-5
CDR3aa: CASWTGGSNQPQHF
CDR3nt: TGTGCCAGTTGGACAGGTGGGAGCAATCAGCCCCAGCATTTT

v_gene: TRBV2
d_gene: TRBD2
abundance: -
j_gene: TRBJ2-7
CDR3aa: CASTPGLAGGRYF
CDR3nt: TGTGCCAGCACCCCCGGACTAGCGGGGGGTCGATACTTC

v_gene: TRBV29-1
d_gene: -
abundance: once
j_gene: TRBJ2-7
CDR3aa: CSVDQGYEQYF
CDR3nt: TGCAGCGTGGACCAGGGGTACGAGCAGTACTTC

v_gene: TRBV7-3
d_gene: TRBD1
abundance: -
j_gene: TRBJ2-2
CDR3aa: CASSSGTGYTGELFF
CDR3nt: TGTGCCAGCAGCTCCGGGACAGGGTACACCGGGGAGCTGTTTTTT

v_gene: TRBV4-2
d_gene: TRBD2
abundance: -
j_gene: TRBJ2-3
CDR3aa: CASSLQAGRSTDTQYF
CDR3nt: TGTGCCAGCAGCCTCCAAGCGGGGCGAAGCACAGATACGCAGTATTTT

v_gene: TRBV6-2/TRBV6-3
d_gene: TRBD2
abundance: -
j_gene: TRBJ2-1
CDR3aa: CASSSALGGSYNEQFF
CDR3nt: TGTGCCAGCAGTTCCGCCCTGGGAGGGTCCTACAATGAGCAGTTCTTC

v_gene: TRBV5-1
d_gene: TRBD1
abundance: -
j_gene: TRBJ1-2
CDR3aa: CASSTDRIGYTF
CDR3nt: TGCGCCAGCAGCACGGACAGGATTGGCTACACCTTC

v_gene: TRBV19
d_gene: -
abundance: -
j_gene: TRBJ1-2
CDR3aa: CASSRARGANYGYTF
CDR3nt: TGTGCCAGTAGTAGGGCTCGGGGAGCTAACTATGGCTACACCTTC

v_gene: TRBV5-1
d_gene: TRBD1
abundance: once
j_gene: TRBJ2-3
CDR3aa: CASSLDRGVTDTQYF
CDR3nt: TGCGCCAGCAGCTTGGACAGGGGGGTGACAGATACGCAGTATTTT

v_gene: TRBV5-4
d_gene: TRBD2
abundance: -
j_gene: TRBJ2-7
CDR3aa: CASSLWRGGNEQYF
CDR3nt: TGTGCCAGCAGCTTGTGGCGGGGGGGTAATGAGCAGTACTTC

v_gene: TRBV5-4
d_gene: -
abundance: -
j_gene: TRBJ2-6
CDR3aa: CASSLESGANVLTF
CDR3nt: TGTGCCAGCAGCTTAGAGTCTGGGGCCAACGTCCTGACTTTC

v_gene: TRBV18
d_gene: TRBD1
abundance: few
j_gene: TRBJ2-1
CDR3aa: CASSPTTGGAYNEQFF
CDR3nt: TGTGCCAGCTCACCAACGACAGGGGGCGCCTACAATGAGCAGTTCTTC

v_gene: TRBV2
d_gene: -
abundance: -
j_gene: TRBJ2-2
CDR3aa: CASGMRDTGELFF
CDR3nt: TGTGCCAGCGGGATGCGGGACACCGGGGAGCTGTTTTTT

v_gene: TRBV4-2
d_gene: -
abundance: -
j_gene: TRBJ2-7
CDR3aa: CASSQGRLPPPHEQYF
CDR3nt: TGTGCCAGCAGCCAAGGCCGACTTCCCCCACCCCACGAGCAGTACTTC

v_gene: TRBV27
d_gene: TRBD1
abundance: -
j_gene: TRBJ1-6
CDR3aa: CASSAALGQGYSPLHF
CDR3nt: TGTGCCAGCAGCGCGGCCCTGGGACAGGGTTACTCACCCCTCCACTTT

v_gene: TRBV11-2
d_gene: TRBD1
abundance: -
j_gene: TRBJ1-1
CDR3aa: CASSPGRQGYRGHTEAFF
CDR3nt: TGTGCCAGCAGCCCAGGACGACAGGGTTATCGGGGTCACACTGAAGCTTTCTTT

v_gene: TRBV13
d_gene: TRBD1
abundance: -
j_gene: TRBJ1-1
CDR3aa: CASSPGQGIIGEAFF
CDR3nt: TGTGCCAGCAGCCCAGGACAGGGGATAATAGGTGAAGCTTTCTTT

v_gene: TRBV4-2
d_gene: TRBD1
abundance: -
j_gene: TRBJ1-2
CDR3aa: CASSPGGTSVPGYTF
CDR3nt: TGTGCCAGCAGCCCAGGGGGCACCTCCGTCCCAGGCTACACCTTC

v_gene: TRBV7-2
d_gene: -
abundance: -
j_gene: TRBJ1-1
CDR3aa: CASSLAVTGLGEAFF
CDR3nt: TGTGCCAGCAGCTTAGCGGTGACAGGCTTAGGTGAAGCTTTCTTT

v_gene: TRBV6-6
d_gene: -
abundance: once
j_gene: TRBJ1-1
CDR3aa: CASLGGLAKGNTEAFF
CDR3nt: TGTGCCAGCCTCGGGGGGCTCGCAAAGGGGAACACTGAAGCTTTCTTT

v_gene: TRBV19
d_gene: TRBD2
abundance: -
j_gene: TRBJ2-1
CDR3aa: CASSIGGLAGEAEQFF
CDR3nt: TGTGCCAGTAGTATAGGGGGACTAGCGGGAGAAGCTGAGCAGTTCTTC

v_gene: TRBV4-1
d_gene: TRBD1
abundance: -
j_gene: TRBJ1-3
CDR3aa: CASSQDLSGTGVFSGNTIYF
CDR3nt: TGCGCCAGCAGCCAAGATTTAAGCGGGACAGGCGTTTTCTCTGGAAACACCATATATTTT

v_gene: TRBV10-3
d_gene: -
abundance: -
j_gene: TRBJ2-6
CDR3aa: CAISEADLSGANVLTF
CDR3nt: TGTGCCATCAGTGAGGCAGATCTCTCTGGGGCCAACGTCCTGACTTTC

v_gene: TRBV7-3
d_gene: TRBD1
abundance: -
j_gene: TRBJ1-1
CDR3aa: CASSPGTGAFGTEAFF
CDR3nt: TGTGCCAGCAGCCCCGGGACAGGGGCCTTTGGCACTGAAGCTTTCTTT

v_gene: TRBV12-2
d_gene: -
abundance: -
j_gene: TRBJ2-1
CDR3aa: CASRLRVAGDNEQFF
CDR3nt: TGTGCAAGTCGCTTAAGGGTAGCGGGGGACAATGAGCAGTTCTTC

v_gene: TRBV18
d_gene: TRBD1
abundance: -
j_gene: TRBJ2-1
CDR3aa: CASSPGIQGAPYNEQFF
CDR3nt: TGTGCCAGCTCACCGGGGATACAGGGGGCCCCCTACAATGAGCAGTTCTTC

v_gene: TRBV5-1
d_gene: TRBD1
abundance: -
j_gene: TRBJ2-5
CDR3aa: CASRPGQGFQETQYF
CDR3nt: TGCGCCAGCAGACCGGGACAGGGGTTCCAAGAGACCCAGTACTTC

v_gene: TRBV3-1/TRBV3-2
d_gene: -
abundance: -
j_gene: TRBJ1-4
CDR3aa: CASTNRGNEKLFF
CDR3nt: TGTGCCAGCACCAACAGAGGGAATGAAAAACTGTTTTTT

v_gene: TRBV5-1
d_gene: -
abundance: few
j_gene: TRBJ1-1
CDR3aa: CASSLLGSAEAFF
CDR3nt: TGCGCCAGCAGCTTGTTGGGTAGCGCTGAAGCTTTCTTT

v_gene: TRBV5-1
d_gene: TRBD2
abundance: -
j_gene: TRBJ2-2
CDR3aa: CASSRAGSGGGELFF
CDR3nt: TGCGCCAGCAGCAGAGCTGGGAGCGGGGGCGGGGAGCTGTTTTTT

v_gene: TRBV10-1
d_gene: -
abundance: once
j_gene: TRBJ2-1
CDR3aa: CASSEANSGQFF
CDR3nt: TGCGCCAGCAGTGAGGCCAATAGTGGGCAGTTCTTC

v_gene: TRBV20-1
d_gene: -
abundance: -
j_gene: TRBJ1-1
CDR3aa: CGGAWETEAFF
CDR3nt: TGCGGGGGGGCCTGGGAAACTGAAGCTTTCTTT

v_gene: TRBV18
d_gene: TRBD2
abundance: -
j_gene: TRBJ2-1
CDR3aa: CASSPSSLAGDNEQFF
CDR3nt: TGTGCCAGCTCACCTTCATCTCTAGCGGGAGACAATGAGCAGTTCTTC

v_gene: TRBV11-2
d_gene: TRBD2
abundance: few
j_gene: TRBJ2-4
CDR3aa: CASSLGISGTAKNIQYF
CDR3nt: TGTGCCAGCAGCTTAGGGATTAGCGGGACGGCCAAAAACATTCAGTACTTC

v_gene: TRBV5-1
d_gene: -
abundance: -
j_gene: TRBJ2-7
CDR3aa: CASSLGGTSYEQYF
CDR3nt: TGCGCCAGCAGCTTGGGCGGCACCTCCTACGAGCAGTACTTC

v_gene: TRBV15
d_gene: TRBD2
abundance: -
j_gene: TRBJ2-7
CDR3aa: CATSRTSGTPPYEQYF
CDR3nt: TGTGCCACCAGCAGGACTAGCGGAACTCCCCCATACGAGCAGTACTTC

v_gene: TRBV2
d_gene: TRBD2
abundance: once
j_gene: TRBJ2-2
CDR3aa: CASSHASGGRNTGELFF
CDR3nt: TGTGCCAGCAGTCATGCTAGCGGGGGCCGAAACACCGGGGAGCTGTTTTTT

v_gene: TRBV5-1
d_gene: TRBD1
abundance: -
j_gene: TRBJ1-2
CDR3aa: CASRLAGDRGEGYTF
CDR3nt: TGCGCCAGCAGGCTGGCGGGGGACAGGGGTGAGGGCTACACCTTC

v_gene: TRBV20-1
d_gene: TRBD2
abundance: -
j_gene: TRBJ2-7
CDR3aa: CSASSGLAVYEQYF
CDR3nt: TGCAGTGCTAGTTCGGGACTAGCGGTCTACGAGCAGTACTTC

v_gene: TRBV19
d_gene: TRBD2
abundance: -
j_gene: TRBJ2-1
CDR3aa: CASTSPREGNEQFF
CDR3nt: TGTGCCAGTACCTCACCCAGGGAGGGCAATGAGCAGTTCTTC

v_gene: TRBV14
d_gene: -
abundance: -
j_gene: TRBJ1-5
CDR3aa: CASSQAGSSNQPQHF
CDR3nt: TGTGCCAGCAGCCAAGCAGGTTCAAGCAATCAGCCCCAGCATTTT

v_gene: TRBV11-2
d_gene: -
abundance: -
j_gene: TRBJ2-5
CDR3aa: CASSLEQQETQYF
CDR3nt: TGTGCCAGCAGCTTAGAACAGCAAGAGACCCAGTACTTC

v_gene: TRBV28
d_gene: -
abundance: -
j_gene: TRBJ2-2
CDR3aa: CASTQAVAPNTGELFF
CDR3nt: TGTGCCAGCACCCAGGCAGTAGCGCCGAACACCGGGGAGCTGTTTTTT

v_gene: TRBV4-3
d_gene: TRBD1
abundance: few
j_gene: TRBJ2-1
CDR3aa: CASSQEPSGTGSYNEQFF
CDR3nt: TGCGCCAGCAGCCAAGAGCCTTCCGGGACAGGATCGTACAATGAGCAGTTCTTC

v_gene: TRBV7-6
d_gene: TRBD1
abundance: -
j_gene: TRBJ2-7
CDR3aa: CASSTQGFGEQYF
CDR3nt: TGTGCCAGCAGCACACAGGGGTTTGGGGAGCAGTACTTC

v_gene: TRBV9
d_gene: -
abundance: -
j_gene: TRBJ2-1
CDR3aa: CASSVYRAAYNEQFF
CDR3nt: TGTGCCAGCAGCGTCTACAGGGCCGCCTACAATGAGCAGTTCTTC

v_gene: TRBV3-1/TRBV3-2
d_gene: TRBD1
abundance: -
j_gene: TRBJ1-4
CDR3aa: CASSLRTGGGKLFF
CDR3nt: TGTGCCAGCAGCCTAAGGACAGGGGGCGGAAAACTGTTTTTT